Presented here are 3 T cell receptor beta chains from one specimen sequenced in a study of T cells in Graves' hyperthyroidism and ophthalmopathy. TCR beta CDR3 region amplification was performed from RNA transcripts. In the first-round RT-PCR of the TCR CDR3, the HTBI primer set was used. TCRdb called the multiplex PCR reads again in MiXCR, with one record for every CDR3 protein. The sample contains hundreds of thousands of distinct CDR3 sequences, 13% to 15% of which appear only once. Sequenced material: blood. Receptors originate from a woman aged 40 to 49 with Graves' hyperthyroidism.

The chain recombines TRBV28 with TRBJ1-3; D gene uncertain. The CDR3 sequence is 14 residues long. V was shortened by 9 bases and J by 7 bases, with 19 bases between the two germline ends. Germline CDR1 MDHEN, CDR2 SYDVKM. The CDR3 is CASSKGGRINTIYF. The CDR3 bases are TGTGCCAGTTCAAAGGGAGGGAGGATCAACACCATATATTTT.

This clonotype was counted at least ten times. This sequence joins TRBV30 and TRBJ2-7; D is possibly TRBD2 (6 bases). CDR3 length equals 12 residues. CDR1 and CDR2 (germline): GTSNPN, SVGIG (reference sequence). Between the trimmed V and J ends, which lost 1 base and 7 bases, there was a span of 11 bases. Here the CDR3 reads CAWSEGGVEQYF. The CDR3 DNA follows: TGTGCCTGGAGTGAAGGAGGGGTTGAGCAGTACTTC. The whole variable domain, filled in from reference TRBV30 and TRBJ2-7, reads SQTIHQWPATLVQPVGSPLSLECTVEGTSNPNLYWYRQAAGRGLQLLFYSVGIGQISSEVPQNLSASRPQDRQFILSSKKLLLSDSGFYLCAWSEGGVEQYFGPGTRLTVT.

This clonotype was seen repeatedly, ten times or more. The chain has TRBV3-1 and TRBJ1-5; D is perhaps TRBD1 (5 bases). V was clipped by 6 bases and J by 6 bases, with 15 bases between them. Per germline, CDR1 LGHDT and CDR2 YNNKEL (reference sequence). The CDR3 sequence is 14 residues long. The CDR3 nucleotides read TGTGCCAGCAGTCTAGGGCAGGGCCCTCAGCCCCAGCATTTT. Protein sequence: CASSLGQGPQPQHF.